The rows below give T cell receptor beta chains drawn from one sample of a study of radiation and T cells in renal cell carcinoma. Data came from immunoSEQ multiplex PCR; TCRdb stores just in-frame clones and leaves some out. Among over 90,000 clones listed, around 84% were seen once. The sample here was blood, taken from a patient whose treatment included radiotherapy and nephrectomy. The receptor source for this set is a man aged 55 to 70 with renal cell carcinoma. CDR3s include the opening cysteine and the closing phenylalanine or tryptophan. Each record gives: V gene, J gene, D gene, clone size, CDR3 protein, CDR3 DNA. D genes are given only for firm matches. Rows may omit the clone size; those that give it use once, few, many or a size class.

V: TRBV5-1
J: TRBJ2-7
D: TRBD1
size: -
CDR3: CASSLNRGSHEQYF
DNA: TGCGCCAGCAGCTTGAACAGGGGAAGTCACGAGCAGTACTTC

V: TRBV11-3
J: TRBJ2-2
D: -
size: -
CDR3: CASSLATGTGELFF
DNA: TGTGCCAGCAGCTTAGCCACAGGGACCGGGGAGCTGTTTTTT

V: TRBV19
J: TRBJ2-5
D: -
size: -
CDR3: CASSIGVSGGIPQETQYF
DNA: TGTGCCAGTAGTATAGGGGTAAGCGGCGGGATACCACAAGAGACCCAGTACTTC

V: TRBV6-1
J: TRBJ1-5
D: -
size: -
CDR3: CASSEMPYSNQPQHF
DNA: TGTGCCAGCAGTGAAATGCCTTATAGCAATCAGCCCCAGCATTTT

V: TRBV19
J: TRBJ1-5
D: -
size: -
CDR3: CATRERGSQYMPQHF
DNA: TGTGCCACTCGCGAAAGGGGGTCCCAATATATGCCCCAGCATTTT

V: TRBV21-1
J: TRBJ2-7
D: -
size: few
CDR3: CASSKVDNSYEQYF
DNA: TGTGCCAGCAGCAAAGTGGACAACTCCTACGAGCAGTACTTC

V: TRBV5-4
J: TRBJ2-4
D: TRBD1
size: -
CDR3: CASSRDRTGSKNIQYF
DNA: TGTGCCAGCAGCCGAGATAGGACAGGGAGCAAAAACATTCAGTACTTC

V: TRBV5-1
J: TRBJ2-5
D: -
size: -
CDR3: CASSLGLRQETQYF
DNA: TGCGCCAGCAGCTTGGGGCTCAGACAAGAGACCCAGTACTTC

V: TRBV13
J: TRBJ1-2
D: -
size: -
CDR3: CASSLAQVRYGYTF
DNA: TGTGCCAGCAGCTTAGCACAAGTTAGGTATGGCTACACCTTC

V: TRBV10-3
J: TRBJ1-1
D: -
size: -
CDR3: CAITGGVNTEAFF
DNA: TGTGCCATCACAGGCGGGGTGAACACTGAAGCTTTCTTT

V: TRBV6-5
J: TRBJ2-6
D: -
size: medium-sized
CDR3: CASSWDSGANVLTF
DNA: TGTGCCAGCAGTTGGGACTCTGGGGCCAACGTCCTGACTTTC

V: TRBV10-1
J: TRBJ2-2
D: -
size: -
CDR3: CASSALGPGELFF
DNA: TGCGCCAGCAGTGCCCTAGGCCCCGGGGAGCTGTTTTTT

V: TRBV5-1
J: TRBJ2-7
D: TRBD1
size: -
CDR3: CASSHNQGQGGEQYF
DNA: TGCGCCAGCAGCCACAACCAGGGACAGGGGGGCGAGCAGTACTTC

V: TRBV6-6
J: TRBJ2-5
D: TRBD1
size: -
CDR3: CASSYSTGVETQYF
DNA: TGTGCCAGCAGTTACTCGACAGGGGTAGAGACCCAGTACTTC

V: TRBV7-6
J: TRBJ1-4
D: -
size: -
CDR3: CASSLEANEKLFF
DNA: TGTGCCAGCAGCTTAGAGGCAAATGAAAAACTGTTTTTT

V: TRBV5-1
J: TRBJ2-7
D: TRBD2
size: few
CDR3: CASSLSGSSYEQYF
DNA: TGCGCCAGCAGCCTTAGCGGGAGCTCCTACGAGCAGTACTTC

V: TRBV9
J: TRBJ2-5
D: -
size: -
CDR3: CASSVERSQETQYF
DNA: TGTGCCAGCAGCGTCGAACGCTCTCAAGAGACCCAGTACTTC

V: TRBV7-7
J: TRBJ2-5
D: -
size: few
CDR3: CASSSDIWETQYF
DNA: TGTGCCAGCAGCTCGGACATCTGGGAGACCCAGTACTTC

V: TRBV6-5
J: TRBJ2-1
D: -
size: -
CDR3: CASSYSPPYNEQFF
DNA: TGTGCCAGCAGTTACTCCCCCCCATACAATGAGCAGTTCTTC

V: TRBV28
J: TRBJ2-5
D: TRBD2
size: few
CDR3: CASSLYTSGQETQYF
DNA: TGTGCCAGCAGTTTATACACTAGCGGCCAAGAGACCCAGTACTTC

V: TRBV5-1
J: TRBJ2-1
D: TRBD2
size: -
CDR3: CASSLVSGRAGNEQFF
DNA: TGCGCCAGCAGCTTGGTTAGCGGGAGGGCGGGGAATGAGCAGTTCTTC

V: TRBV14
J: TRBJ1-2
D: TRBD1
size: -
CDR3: CASSRQGPYGYTF
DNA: TGTGCCAGCAGCCGACAGGGACCCTATGGCTACACCTTC

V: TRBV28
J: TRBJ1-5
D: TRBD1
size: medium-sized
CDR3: CASSLGQHNQPQHF
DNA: TGTGCCAGCAGTTTGGGACAGCACAATCAGCCCCAGCATTTT

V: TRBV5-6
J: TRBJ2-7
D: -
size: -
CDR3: CASSLYSPYEQYF
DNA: TGTGCCAGCAGCTTGTATAGTCCCTACGAGCAGTACTTC

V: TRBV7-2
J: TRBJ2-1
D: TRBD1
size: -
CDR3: CASSPLDRGLYNEQFF
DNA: TGTGCCAGCAGCCCTCTTGACAGGGGGCTTTACAATGAGCAGTTCTTC

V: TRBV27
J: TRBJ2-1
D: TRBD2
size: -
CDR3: CASRVGGSSYNEQFF
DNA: TGTGCCAGCAGAGTCGGGGGGAGTTCCTACAATGAGCAGTTCTTC

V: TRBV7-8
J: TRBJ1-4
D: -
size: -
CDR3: CASSLGGEKLFF
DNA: TGTGCCAGCAGCTTAGGTGGGGAAAAACTGTTTTTT

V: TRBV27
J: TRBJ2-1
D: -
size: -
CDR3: CASKGGDSYNEQFF
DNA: TGTGCCAGCAAGGGCGGGGACTCCTACAATGAGCAGTTCTTC

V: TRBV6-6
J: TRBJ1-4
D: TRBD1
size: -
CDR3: CASTTRAGGEKLFF
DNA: TGTGCCAGCACCACCCGGGCAGGGGGTGAAAAACTGTTTTTT

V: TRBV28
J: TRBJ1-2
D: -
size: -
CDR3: CASSLAVGNYGYTF
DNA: TGTGCCAGCAGCCTGGCGGTGGGGAACTATGGCTACACCTTC

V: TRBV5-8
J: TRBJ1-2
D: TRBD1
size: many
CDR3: CASSSDGTGEIYGYTF
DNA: TGTGCCAGCAGCTCCGATGGGACAGGGGAGATCTATGGCTACACCTTC

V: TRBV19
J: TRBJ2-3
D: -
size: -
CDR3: CASSMRGQGGGNTQYF
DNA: TGTGCCAGTAGTATGAGAGGGCAGGGGGGCGGTAATACGCAGTATTTT

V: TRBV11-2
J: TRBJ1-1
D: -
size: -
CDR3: CASSFGVVSTEAFF
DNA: TGTGCCAGCAGCTTTGGGGTGGTGAGCACTGAAGCTTTCTTT

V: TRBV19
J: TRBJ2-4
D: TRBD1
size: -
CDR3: CASSLEDRVAKNIQYF
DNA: TGTGCCAGTAGTCTCGAGGACAGGGTAGCCAAAAACATTCAGTACTTC

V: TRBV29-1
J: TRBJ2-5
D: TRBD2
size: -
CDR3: CSAVSGRAFETQYF
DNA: TGCAGCGCAGTGTCAGGGAGGGCCTTCGAGACCCAGTACTTC

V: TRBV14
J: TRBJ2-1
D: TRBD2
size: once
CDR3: CASSPTSAMGYNEQFF
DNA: TGTGCCAGCAGCCCGACTAGCGCCATGGGGTACAATGAGCAGTTCTTC

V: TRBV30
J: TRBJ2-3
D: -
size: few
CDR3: CAWSVLEGNSDTQYF
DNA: TGTGCCTGGAGTGTACTCGAGGGGAATTCAGATACGCAGTATTTT

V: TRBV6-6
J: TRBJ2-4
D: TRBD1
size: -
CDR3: CASQSRETGAAF
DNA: TGTGCCAGCCAATCGAGGGAGACAGGGGCTGCCTTC

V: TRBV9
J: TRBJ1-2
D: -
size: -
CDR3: CASSVAGHYGYTF
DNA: TGTGCCAGCAGCGTAGCAGGACACTATGGCTACACCTTC

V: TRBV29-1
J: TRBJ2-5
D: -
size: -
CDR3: CSVFVNTLGETQYF
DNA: TGCAGCGTTTTCGTTAATACTTTAGGCGAGACCCAGTACTTC

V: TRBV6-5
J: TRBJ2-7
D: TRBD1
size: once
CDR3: CASSDGTGPNYEQYF
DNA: TGTGCCAGCAGCGACGGGACAGGACCCAACTACGAGCAGTACTTC

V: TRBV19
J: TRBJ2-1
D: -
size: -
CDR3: CASRSYNEQFF
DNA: TGTGCCAGTAGGTCCTACAATGAGCAGTTCTTC

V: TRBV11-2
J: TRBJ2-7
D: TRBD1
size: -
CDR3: CASRIDRVSYEQYF
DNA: TGTGCCAGCAGAATTGACAGGGTATCCTACGAGCAGTACTTC

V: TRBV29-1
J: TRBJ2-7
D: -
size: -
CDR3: CSVDWGEPYEQYF
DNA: TGCAGCGTTGATTGGGGTGAGCCCTACGAGCAGTACTTC

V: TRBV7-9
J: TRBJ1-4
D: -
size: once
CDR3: CASSLPGDGEKLFF
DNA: TGTGCCAGCAGCCTCCCGGGGGATGGAGAAAAACTGTTTTTT

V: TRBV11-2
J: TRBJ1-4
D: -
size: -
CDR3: CASSLEGPQSELFF
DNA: TGTGCCAGCAGCTTAGAGGGTCCTCAATCGGAACTGTTTTTT

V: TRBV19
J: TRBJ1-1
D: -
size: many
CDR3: CASSRDTDTEAFF
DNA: TGTGCCAGTAGTCGGGACACCGACACTGAAGCTTTCTTT

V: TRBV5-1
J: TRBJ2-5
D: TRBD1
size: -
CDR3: CASSLRQGQETQYF
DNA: TGCGCCAGCAGCTTGAGACAGGGGCAAGAGACCCAGTACTTC

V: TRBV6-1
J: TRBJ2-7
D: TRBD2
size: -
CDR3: CASSEGVGGLAAAPPWEQYF
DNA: TGTGCCAGCAGTGAAGGGGTTGGGGGACTAGCGGCCGCCCCGCCTTGGGAGCAGTACTTC

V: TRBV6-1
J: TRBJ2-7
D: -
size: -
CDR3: CASSQDGYEQYF
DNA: TGTGCCAGCAGTCAAGACGGTTACGAGCAGTACTTC

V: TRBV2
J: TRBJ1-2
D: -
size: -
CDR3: CASKAGDYGYTF
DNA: TGTGCCAGCAAGGCAGGCGACTATGGCTACACCTTC

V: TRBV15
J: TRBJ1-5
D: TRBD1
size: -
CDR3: CATSTRQGTQPQHF
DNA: TGTGCCACCAGCACCCGACAGGGTACACAGCCCCAGCATTTT

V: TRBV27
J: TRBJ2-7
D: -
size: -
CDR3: CATLRTSFTYEQYF
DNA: TGTGCCACCCTACGGACTTCGTTTACCTACGAGCAGTACTTC

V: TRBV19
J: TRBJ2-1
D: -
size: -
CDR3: CASSISDWAGNEQFF
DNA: TGTGCCAGTAGTATATCCGACTGGGCCGGGAATGAGCAGTTCTTC

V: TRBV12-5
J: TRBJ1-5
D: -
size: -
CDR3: CASGLGNQPQHF
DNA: TGTGCTAGTGGTTTGGGGAATCAGCCCCAGCATTTT

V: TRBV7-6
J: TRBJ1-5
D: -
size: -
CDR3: CASSSTGLGQPQHF
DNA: TGTGCCAGCAGCTCCACAGGTTTGGGTCAGCCCCAGCATTTT

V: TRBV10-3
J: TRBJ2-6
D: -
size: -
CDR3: CAISGRQISGANVLTF
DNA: TGTGCCATCAGTGGGAGGCAGATCTCTGGGGCCAACGTCCTGACTTTC

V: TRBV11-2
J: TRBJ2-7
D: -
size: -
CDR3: CASSFPSLYEQYF
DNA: TGTGCCAGCAGCTTCCCGTCCCTCTACGAGCAGTACTTC

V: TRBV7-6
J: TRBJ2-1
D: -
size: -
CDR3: CASSTSGSFSYNEQFF
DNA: TGTGCCAGCAGCACAAGCGGGTCCTTCTCCTACAATGAGCAGTTCTTC

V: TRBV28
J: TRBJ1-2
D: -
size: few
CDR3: CASSEDIVPGGYTF
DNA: TGTGCCAGCAGTGAGGACATTGTCCCGGGAGGCTACACCTTC